Presented here are 27 T cell receptor beta chains from one specimen sequenced in a study of regulatory T cells in long-lasting Graves disease. Time point here: newly diagnosed GD, antithyroid drugs for less than 3 months. Making the TCR library involved RNA that had been extracted from PBMCs. Investigators prepared the TCR beta libraries by applying iRepertoire HTBI primers and Arm-PCR of CDR3 regions. TCRdb called the multiplex PCR reads again in MiXCR, with one record for every CDR3 protein. The data hold about 610,000 distinct CDR3 sequences, with around 16% observed a single time. The data also belong to a second study, concerning T cells in Graves' hyperthyroidism and ophthalmopathy.

The specimen comprised peripheral blood mononuclear cells (PBMCs), sampled at new diagnosis, from a patient treated with antithyroid drugs. The receptors derive from a man aged 18-30 years with Graves disease.

This clonotype was recorded many times. The chain joins TRBV7-6 to TRBJ2-7; tentative D call: TRBD2 (7 bases). The V gene's germline CDR1 is SGHVS and CDR2 FNYEAQ. Trimming removed 6 bases from V and 7 bases from J, with 16 bases in between. The CDR3 runs 13 residues. The CDR3 bases are TGTGCCAGCAGTTTGCGGGGGCTGAGAGAGCAGTACTTC. This translates into CASSLRGLREQYF.

About this clonotype: A single base separates this from a much larger clone, so it may be a read error. The chain links TRBV2 to TRBJ2-5, with 8 bases lining up with TRBD1. Germline values: CDR1 SNHLY, CDR2 FYNNEI. The CDR3 consists of 15 residues. For the CDR3, the DNA is TGTGCCAGCACCGAACAGGGGGTCGCCGGGGAGACCCAGCACTTC. It translates to CASTEQGVAGETQHF. Filled out from reference TRBV2 and TRBJ2-5, the complete variable domain reads EPEVTQTPSHQVTQMGQEVILRCVPISNHLYFYWYRQILGQKVEFLVSFYNNEISEKSEIFDDQFSVERPDGSNFTLKIRSTKLEDSAMYFCASTEQGVAGETQHFGPGTRLLVL.

In its sample, this clonotype was seen many times. The V and J genes are TRBV27 and TRBJ2-3; TRBD2 matches 10 bases. The ends lost 4 bases at V and 4 bases at J; junction bases unmatched: 20. The length of the CDR3 is 20 residues. Germline V gene lookup returns CDR1 MNHEY and CDR2 SMNVEV (reference sequence). The chain's CDR3 is CASSSSAPLAGDRRADTQYF. For the CDR3, the DNA is TGTGCCAGCAGTTCCAGTGCCCCCCTAGCGGGAGATCGTAGGGCAGATACGCAGTATTTT.

V usage is TRBV9 and J usage is TRBJ2-2; perhaps TRBD2 as D (5 bases). Germline V gives CDR1 SGDLS, CDR2 YYNGEE. The CDR3 length is 16 residues. V lost 3 bases to trimming and J lost 3 bases, with 15 bases between them. CDR3 region: CASSAGGPGDTGELFF. In DNA form, the CDR3 reads TGTGCCAGCAGCGCCGGAGGCCCCGGGGACACCGGGGAGCTGTTTTTT. The variable domain in full, with the rest retrieved from reference TRBV9 and TRBJ2-2, is DSGVTQTPKHLITATGQRVTLRCSPRSGDLSVYWYQQSLDQGLQFLIQYYNGEERAKGNILERFSAQQFPDLHSELNLSSLELGDSALYFCASSAGGPGDTGELFFGEGSRLTVL.

This clonotype appeared many times. The rearrangement links TRBV30 to TRBJ2-3, with D hard to call. Germline assignment: CDR1 GTSNPN and CDR2 SVGIG (reference sequence). The CDR3 length is 12 residues. Trimming stripped 2 bases from V and 2 bases from J, with 5 bases between. CDR3 sequence reads: CAWSLVTDTQYF. CDR3 bases: TGTGCCTGGAGTTTAGTCACAGATACGCAGTATTTT.

Ten or more counts support this clonotype. The V and J genes are TRBV12-3 or TRBV12-4 and TRBJ1-5; no firm D call. The CDR3 loop spans 12 amino acids. Trimming removed 2 bases at V and 9 bases at J, with 8 bases between. The CDR3 here is CASSLSSGPQHF. The DNA of the CDR3 is TGTGCCAGCAGTTTATCGTCAGGGCCCCAGCATTTT.

The rearrangement uses TRBV24-1 and TRBJ2-2; possibly TRBD2 for D (6 bases). V dropped 5 bases and J dropped 4 bases, with 13 bases sitting between them. This CDR3 region has 15 residues. CDR1 is KGHDR, CDR2 SFDVKD, per germline. The DNA of the CDR3 is TGTGCCACCAGTGGGGCGGGGTATCGCACCGGGGAGCTGTTTTTT. It encodes CATSGAGYRTGELFF.

The chain uses TRBV9 and TRBJ2-1, with D perhaps TRBD1 or TRBD2 (6 bases each). The CDR3 is 15 amino acids. The V gene lost 0 bases and the J gene lost 4 bases, with 11 bases spanning the gap. Germline V CDR1 and CDR2: SGDLS, YYNGEE. The chain's CDR3 is CASSVEQGGYNEQFF. The CDR3 nucleotides are TGTGCCAGCAGCGTAGAACAGGGAGGATACAATGAGCAGTTCTTC.

This clonotype was counted many times. The V gene is TRBV7-9, the J gene TRBJ1-6; 9 bases match TRBD1. CDR1 is SEHNR, CDR2 FQNEAQ, per germline (reference sequence). The CDR3 has 17 amino acids. The junction had 13 bases not matched to a gene; V was cut back by 4 bases and J by 9 bases. The CDR3: CASSSIKQGANGSPLHF. In DNA, the CDR3 is TGTGCCAGCAGCTCAATTAAACAGGGGGCGAATGGTTCACCCCTCCACTTT.

The sample holds a few counts of this clonotype. With a much larger clone just one base away, this may be a read error. The CDR3 does not close with the conserved phenylalanine or tryptophan, likely indicating a read error. The rearrangement links TRBV13 to TRBJ2-7, with unresolved D. The length of the CDR3 is 13 residues. Trimming shortened V by 5 bases and J by 5 bases, and 13 bases separated the two germline ends. The germline gives CDR1 PRHDT, CDR2 FYEKMQ (reference sequence). The CDR3 DNA reads TGTGCCAGCAGCCCCGCCCAGGTCCACGAGCAGTACCTC. This sequence encodes CASSPAQVHEQYL.

This clonotype was counted ten times or more. The chain joins TRBV29-1 to TRBJ2-7; D might be TRBD2 (6 bases). The ends were cut back, 7 bases at V and 0 bases at J, with 13 bases in the middle. This CDR3 comprises 13 residues. CDR1 is SQVTM, CDR2 ANQGSEA, per germline. CDR3 coding DNA: TGCAGCGCAAGACGGGAGAGCTCCTACGAGCAGTACTTC. The encoded protein is CSARRESSYEQYF.

In its sample, this clonotype was seen many times. V gene TRBV10-3 combines with J gene TRBJ2-7; TRBD2 matches at 11 bases. The CDR3 is 16 residues long. CDR1 ENHRY and CDR2 SYGVKD come from the germline V gene. Trimming at V came to 0 bases and at J to 2 bases, leaving 3 bases not matched to a gene. CDR3 residues: CAISESGTSGTYEQYF. The CDR3 bases are TGTGCCATCAGTGAGTCCGGGACTAGCGGAACCTACGAGCAGTACTTC.

The V call is TRBV27, the J call TRBJ2-3; possible D gene TRBD1, 5 bases. The DNA end is more similar to TRBJ1-1, so the J call may be wrong. Germline V gene data show CDR1 as MNHEY and CDR2 as SMNVEV (reference sequence). The CDR3 totals 13 residues. CDR3: CASSYAGTPFAFF. The DNA of the CDR3 is TGTGCCAGCAGTTACGCCGGGACCCCATTTGCTTTCTTT.

V usage is TRBV5-1 and J usage is TRBJ2-3; D gene unclear. The better agreement between TRBJ2-7 and the DNA end casts doubt on the J call. Germline V gene data show CDR1 as SGHRS and CDR2 as YFSETQ. The length of the CDR3 is 15 residues. CDR3 residues: CASSLVPEKAYEQYF. In DNA, the CDR3 is TGCGCCAGCAGCTTGGTGCCAGAAAAAGCCTACGAGCAGTACTTC.

In its sample, this clonotype was seen a few times. V gene TRBV19 combines with J gene TRBJ2-7; tentatively, D is TRBD2 (5 bases). This CDR3 region has 14 residues. From germline, CDR1 is LNHDA and CDR2 SQIVND (reference sequence). V lost 4 bases and J 4 bases, leaving 14 bases between the germline ends. The CDR3 region is CASSTQEGGYEQYF. The CDR3, as DNA: TGTGCCAGTAGTACCCAGGAAGGAGGTTACGAGCAGTACTTC.

The J gene is TRBJ1-3, the V gene TRBV12-3 or TRBV12-4; D is unresolved. Trimming took 7 bases from V and 2 from J, leaving 6 bases between them. The length of the CDR3 is 12 residues. CDR3 residues: CASTRAGNTIYF. The CDR3 bases are TGTGCCAGCACGAGGGCTGGAAACACCATATATTTT.

This clonotype was counted only a few times. The chain carries TRBV3-1 and TRBJ2-7; D is undetermined. The CDR3 extends over 14 amino acids. CDR1 is LGHDT and CDR2 is YNNKEL in the germline V gene (reference sequence). V lost 1 base to trimming and J lost 2 bases, with 9 bases between them. The CDR3 region has the DNA TGTGCCAGCAGCCAAGGTCTCGACCCCTACGAGCAGTACTTC. Translated: CASSQGLDPYEQYF.

V gene TRBV4-1 combines with J gene TRBJ2-4; tentative D call: TRBD2 (7 bases). The CDR3 runs 19 residues. The V end lost 2 bases, the J end lost 0 bases, and 20 bases lay between the germline ends. CDR1 is MGHRA, CDR2 YSYEKL, per germline. In DNA, the CDR3 is TGCGCCAGCAGCCAAATGGGGGCTAGCGGAACCCTAGCCAAAAACATTCAGTACTTC. This sequence encodes CASSQMGASGTLAKNIQYF.

This clonotype was counted ten times or more. The chain is built from TRBV20-1 and TRBJ2-1, with D perhaps matching TRBD1 or TRBD2 (5 bases each). Deletions cut 0 bases from V and 6 bases from J, with 15 bases between. The V gene's germline CDR1 is DFQATT and CDR2 SNEGSKA (reference sequence). This CDR3 spans 15 amino acids. The CDR3 region has the DNA TGCAGTGCTAGAGATAGATTGGGGGTAAGCAATGAGCAGTTCTTC. This codes for CSARDRLGVSNEQFF.

J is TRBJ1-4 and V is TRBV5-1; 7 bases fit TRBD1. J was trimmed by 8 bases and V by 4 bases; bases with no gene match: 8. There are 14 residues in the CDR3. In germline, CDR1 is SGHRS, CDR2 YFSETQ. This chain's CDR3 is CASSTQGIGEKLFF. In DNA form, the CDR3 reads TGCGCCAGCAGCACACAGGGGATTGGAGAAAAACTGTTTTTT.

This clonotype was found many times. V and J are TRBV27 and TRBJ1-2; a weak D match, TRBD1 (6 bases). V shed 6 bases and J shed 2 bases, with 19 bases lying between them. This CDR3 contains 16 residues. CDR1 and CDR2 from the germline V gene are MNHEY and SMNVEV (reference sequence). The CDR3 region is CASSVQGQGPNYGYTF. CDR3 coding DNA: TGTGCCAGCAGCGTACAGGGTCAGGGACCGAACTATGGCTACACCTTC.

This clonotype was seen at least ten times. V and J are TRBV29-1 and TRBJ2-7; D is uncertain. The CDR3 covers 13 residues. CDR1 and CDR2 (germline): SQVTM, ANQGSEA. The V gene lost 4 bases and the J gene lost 2 bases, with 12 bases spanning the gap. The CDR3, as DNA: TGCAGCGTTGTGGCTCGCGACGCCTACGAGCAGTACTTC. Translating gives CSVVARDAYEQYF.

In its sample, this clonotype was seen many times. The chain joins TRBV20-1 to TRBJ2-1, with 7 bases matching TRBD2. J was trimmed by 7 bases and V by 5 bases; bases with no gene match: 11. The germline V gene encodes CDR1 DFQATT and CDR2 SNEGSKA (reference sequence). The CDR3 is 14 residues long. CDR3 DNA: TGCAGTGCTGGCACTAGCGCAGGAGGAAATGAGCAGTTCTTC. Translated, it gives CSAGTSAGGNEQFF.

This clonotype was detected ten times or more. The V call is TRBV7-2, the J call TRBJ1-1; D gene unclear. Germline V gives CDR1 SGHTA, CDR2 FQGNSA. V was cut by 7 bases and J by 4 bases, with 16 bases left in between. The CDR3 covers 14 residues. CDR3 DNA sequence: TGTGCCAGCAAATTACCCCTTCGTAGCACTGAAGCTTTCTTT. This codes for CASKLPLRSTEAFF. Complete variable domain (other parts from reference TRBV7-2 and TRBJ1-1): GAGVSQSPSNKVTEKGKDVELRCDPISGHTALYWYRQSLGQGLEFLIYFQGNSAPDKSGLPSDRFSAERTGGSVSTLTIQRTQQEDSAVYLCASKLPLRSTEAFFGQGTRLTVV.

The V call is TRBV30, the J call TRBJ1-2, with no clear D. The V end was cut by 0 bases, the J end by 7 bases, with 12 bases between. The germline gives CDR1 GTSNPN, CDR2 SVGIG (reference sequence). The CDR3 has 13 residues. The CDR3 coding sequence is TGTGCCTGGAGTGTACGATCGGGTGTTGGCTACACCTTC. Protein sequence: CAWSVRSGVGYTF. The full variable domain, its missing parts supplied by reference TRBV30 and TRBJ1-2, is SQTIHQWPATLVQPVGSPLSLECTVEGTSNPNLYWYRQAAGRGLQLLFYSVGIGQISSEVPQNLSASRPQDRQFILSSKKLLLSDSGFYLCAWSVRSGVGYTFGSGTRLTVV.

This clonotype was observed a handful of times. V and J are TRBV20-1 and TRBJ1-2, with TRBD1 as a possible D gene (5 bases). The CDR3 runs 14 residues. The germline CDR1 and CDR2 sequences are DFQATT and SNEGSKA (reference sequence). The germline V and J ends were trimmed by 0 bases and 4 bases, with 12 bases remaining between them. CDR3 loop: CSAREGRFRYGYTF. CDR3 bases: TGCAGTGCTAGAGAGGGGCGGTTTCGCTATGGCTACACCTTC.

This clonotype has ten or more counts. This sequence joins TRBV5-1 and TRBJ2-1, with D possibly called TRBD1 or TRBD2 (5 bases each). From germline, CDR1 is SGHRS and CDR2 YFSETQ. Trimming shortened V by 0 bases and J by 6 bases, and 16 bases separated the two germline ends. The CDR3 loop spans 16 amino acids. The CDR3 sequence is CASSLERGPYTNEQFF. The CDR3 DNA reads as TGCGCCAGCAGCTTGGAGAGGGGTCCGTATACCAATGAGCAGTTCTTC.